The sequence of this T cell receptor (beta chain) was determined in a study of siplizumab effects on memory and regulatory T cells (dated by TCRdb to about 2019). Broadly, across the study: The study looked at the effect of siplizumab, an anti-CD2 antibody, on alloreactive T-cell subsets in allogeneic mixed lymphocyte reactions made from human PBMCs.

Its CDR3 holds 16 amino acids, cysteine through phenylalanine. Only CDR3 DNA remains: 48 bases, in frame from the first base. The germline V gene provides CDR1 KGHSH and CDR2 LQKENI. The junction shows trimming of 6 bases on V and 5 bases on J, plus 22 bases between the germline ends. Library prep was done by the immunoSEQ multiplex PCR assay. Each sample had around 100,000 TCR templates assayed by the deep sequencing platform. Genomic DNA extracted from sorted T cells was used for TCRbeta CDR3 sequencing. The study's processing was this. The R programming language was used for clonal analysis of the TCRbeta CDR3 data. Comparing unstimulated samples against CFSE-low samples taken after the reaction was how alloreactive CD4+ and CD8+ clones were defined. Regulatory or non-regulatory origin of alloreactive CD4+ clones was assigned by matching sequences to the sorted unstimulated Treg and non-Treg repertoires. Held by TCRdb, this immuneACCESS table contains in-frame sequences only and omits some clones. Under half of the omission traces to an unresolved V gene where checked; the cause of the rest is unknown. V and J calls and clone size are those listed in that table; D and trimming were worked out from the DNA. The sample contains fewer than 120,000 clones, approximately 92% of them found a single time. The top ten hold under 1.5% of the sample.

Overall study outcomes, separate from this receptor: No functional confirmation was obtained for the suppressive function of proliferating Tregs from siplizumab cultures. Unstimulated naive T cells appeared to be more diverse than memory T cells, and naive cells seemed to make a substantial contribution to the alloresponse. Because sequences below about 10^-5 frequency were poorly captured, only a minor fraction of alloreactive clones could be mapped to unstimulated subsets. A naive or memory phenotype could not be assigned to roughly 75-96% of proliferating CD4+ or CD8+ clones. Siplizumab significantly lowered the cumulative frequency of alloreactive sequences that could be traced to unstimulated CD4+ memory T cells. Among mappable alloreactive CD4+ clones, the Treg-derived fraction averaged about 75% with siplizumab versus roughly 29% in control reactions.

TCRbeta CDR3 sequencing was performed on sorted unstimulated T cells and on proliferating T cells recovered from mixed lymphocyte reactions. Fresh whole blood from nine to eleven HLA-typed healthy donors served as the source for isolating PBMCs. As concerns this clone: The clone's antigen remains unknown. No per-base quality is available; no much larger clone lies one base away.

Input material: CD4+ T cells sorted from blood. The rearrangement combines TRBV18 with TRBJ1-1; too little of a D gene remains to name it. This clonotype was obtained from a human donor in good health. The DNA reads as follows: TGTGCCAGCTCCCAAAACCCTCTCGGGCCGGGAACTGAAGCTTTCTTT. Translated, it reads CASSQNPLGPGTEAFF.